The rows below give T cell receptor beta chains drawn from one sample of a study of cytotoxic CD8 clonotypes in ibrutinib-treated CLL. Clones were read by immunoSEQ multiplex PCR, and TCRdb kept only the in-frame ones, dropping some. The repertoire has over 70,000 clones, just over 85% of them found once; the top ten carry roughly 5%. Source: PBMCs, taken before ibrutinib treatment. The receptor source for this set is a human donor with chronic lymphocytic leukemia. Each CDR3 is given with its conserved first and last residue. The D gene is left open where the match is weak. Rows may omit the clone size; those that give it use once, few, many or a size class.

TRBJ2-2 | TRBD2 | TRBV5-4 | - | TGTGCCAGCAGCCCGGGACTAGCGGTTACGAACACCGGGGAGCTGTTTTTT | CASSPGLAVTNTGELFF
TRBJ2-5 | - | TRBV5-4 | - | TGTGCCAGCACCCCGAGGGGGCGGGAGGCTCAAGAGACCCAGTACTTC | CASTPRGREAQETQYF
TRBJ1-3 | - | TRBV5-1 | - | TGCGCCAGCAGTGAAGCCTCCTCTGGAAACACCATATATTTT | CASSEASSGNTIYF
TRBJ2-1 | - | TRBV15 | once | TGTGCCACCAGCAGAGATCCTCAGTATGAGCAGTTCTTC | CATSRDPQYEQFF
TRBJ1-2 | TRBD1 | TRBV11-1 | - | TGTGCCAGCAGCTCGGACAGGGGTAACTATGGCTACACCTTC | CASSSDRGNYGYTF
TRBJ2-5 | - | TRBV5-4 | - | TGTGCCAGCAGCCGTCTAGCGTACCAAGAGACCCAGTACTTC | CASSRLAYQETQYF
TRBJ1-3 | - | TRBV30 | - | TGTGCCTGGAGTGCTCTCGGAAACACCATATATTTT | CAWSALGNTIYF
TRBJ2-5 | - | TRBV9 | - | TGTGCCAGCAGCGTATCCGGGAGCACCGAGACCCAGTACTTC | CASSVSGSTETQYF
TRBJ2-7 | TRBD1 | TRBV5-4 | - | TGTGCCAGCAGCGTCCGACAGGGGTACGAGCAGTACTTC | CASSVRQGYEQYF
TRBJ2-5 | - | TRBV30 | - | TGTGCCTGGAGTACTTCCAGGGTGTTCGGGGAGACCCAGTACTTC | CAWSTSRVFGETQYF
TRBJ2-5 | TRBD1 | TRBV4-2 | - | TGTGCCAGCAGCCAAGATTTCGGGACAGAGCAAGAGACCCAGTACTTC | CASSQDFGTEQETQYF
TRBJ2-7 | TRBD2 | TRBV6-1 | - | TGTGCCAGCAGTGAAGAAATGCTCGGACTAGCGGGAGAGGACGAGCAGTACTTC | CASSEEMLGLAGEDEQYF
TRBJ2-2 | - | TRBV2 | - | TGTGCCAGCAGGGACAGTAGAAACACCGGGGAGCTGTTTTTT | CASRDSRNTGELFF
TRBJ1-2 | - | TRBV10-3 | - | TGTGCCATCAGTGAGTATTCGACAGACCGTCTGACTAACTATGGCTACACCTTC | CAISEYSTDRLTNYGYTF
TRBJ1-2 | TRBD1 | TRBV6-5 | - | TGTGCCAGCAGTTACTTACAGGGGAGGGATGGCTACACCTTC | CASSYLQGRDGYTF
TRBJ2-7 | - | TRBV5-1 | once | TGCGCCAGCAGCCTAGGGACGGAAAACTACGAGCAGTACTTC | CASSLGTENYEQYF
TRBJ1-2 | TRBD1 | TRBV25-1 | once | TGTGCCAGCAGACCCGGGGACAGGGTAAGCGACGGCTACACCTTC | CASRPGDRVSDGYTF
TRBJ2-1 | - | TRBV6-5 | - | TGTGCCAGCAGTTACCGCCTGGACGGGAGAATGGGTGAGCAGTTCTTC | CASSYRLDGRMGEQFF
TRBJ2-1 | TRBD2 | TRBV7-3 | once | TGTGCCAGCAGCCAGATGGCGGGAGGTTACAATGAGCAGTTCTTC | CASSQMAGGYNEQFF
TRBJ1-1 | - | TRBV9 | - | TGTGCCAGCAGCGTCTCGGGGAGATCGGGTTCGAACACTGAAGCTTTCTTT | CASSVSGRSGSNTEAFF
TRBJ2-7 | TRBD1 | TRBV18 | - | TGTGCCAGCTCACCAAGCAGGGGGAAGGGCGAGCAGTACTTC | CASSPSRGKGEQYF
TRBJ2-7 | - | TRBV7-2 | - | TGTGCCAGCAGCGGAGCCTACGAGCAGTACTTC | CASSGAYEQYF
TRBJ1-1 | - | TRBV11-3 | once | TGTGCCAGCAGCTTAGTACCCAGGAACACTGAAGCTTTCTTT | CASSLVPRNTEAFF
TRBJ2-5 | - | TRBV9 | - | TGTGCCAGCAGCGTAGCTGGGGGAGAGACCCAGTACTTC | CASSVAGGETQYF
TRBJ2-1 | TRBD2 | TRBV6-5 | - | TGTGCCAGCAGTTACGGGGCTAGCGGGAGGGTAAATGAGCAGTTCTTC | CASSYGASGRVNEQFF
TRBJ2-3 | - | TRBV2 | - | TGTGCCAGCTGGACGGGGTCTTTCACAGATACGCAGTATTTT | CASWTGSFTDTQYF
TRBJ1-4 | - | TRBV7-9 | - | TGTGCCAGCAGCTTGACCGACAGGACTAATGAAAAACTGTTTTTT | CASSLTDRTNEKLFF
TRBJ2-7 | TRBD1 | TRBV6-1 | - | TGTGCCAGCAGGGAACCCCGGGACAGGTTTATTTCGGAGTACTTC | CASREPRDRFISEYF
TRBJ2-7 | - | TRBV6-1 | many | TGTGCCAGCAGTGAAAAGAGGGGCTCTTTGAACGAGCAGTACTTC | CASSEKRGSLNEQYF
TRBJ2-1 | TRBD2 | TRBV7-8 | - | TGTGCCAGCAGCTTAGGCGGGGCTAGCGGATACAATGAGCAGTTCTTC | CASSLGGASGYNEQFF
TRBJ2-1 | - | TRBV19 | - | TGTGCCAGCTCATATCGCGGGGTTTCCTACAATGAGCAGTTCTTC | CASSYRGVSYNEQFF
TRBJ2-2 | TRBD1 | TRBV5-1 | once | TGCGCCAGCGGTCGGACAGGGGATTCTGGAACCGGGGAGCTGTTTTTT | CASGRTGDSGTGELFF
TRBJ1-1 | - | TRBV9 | - | TGTGCCAGCAGCGTAGAAGGACAGGAAGCTTTCTTT | CASSVEGQEAFF
TRBJ1-1 | - | TRBV11-2 | - | TGTGCCAGCAGCTATTCCGGGGTGACCACTGAAGCTTTCTTT | CASSYSGVTTEAFF
TRBJ2-1 | - | TRBV2 | - | TGTGCCAGAAGGACAGCTACAAATGAGCAGTTCTTC | CARRTATNEQFF
TRBJ1-5 | - | TRBV2 | - | TGTGCCAGCAACACGGACACTCCAGGGGTGCCCCAGCATTTT | CASNTDTPGVPQHF
TRBJ1-2 | - | TRBV12-2 | - | TGTGCAAGTCGCTTAGCGTTGGGGGTTCACTATGGCTACACCTTC | CASRLALGVHYGYTF
TRBJ2-1 | - | TRBV19 | - | TGTGCCAGTAGTATCGGCGGGAATGTGAATGAGCAGTTCTTC | CASSIGGNVNEQFF
TRBJ1-5 | - | TRBV28 | - | TGTGCCAGCAGTTTATGGGGGGGGTCGGGAAGTCAGCCCCAGCATTTT | CASSLWGGSGSQPQHF
TRBJ1-1 | TRBD1 | TRBV2 | - | TGTGCCAGCAGTGCGCTCACAGGGGGTTGGACTGAAGCTTTCTTT | CASSALTGGWTEAFF
TRBJ2-5 | - | TRBV5-1 | - | TGCGCCAGCAGCTTGGGACCGCAAGAGACCCAGTACTTC | CASSLGPQETQYF
TRBJ2-1 | - | TRBV6-1 | - | TGTGCCAGCAGTGAAGTATTCATGGTAGGGCCCTACAATGAGCAGTTCTTC | CASSEVFMVGPYNEQFF
TRBJ1-2 | TRBD1 | TRBV9 | - | TGTGCCAGCACCGGGACAGGGGGATATGGCTACACCTTC | CASTGTGGYGYTF
TRBJ2-7 | - | TRBV7-9 | - | TGTGCCAGCAGCTCCTACGAATTGTACAGGCCCTACGATGTGCAGTACTTC | CASSSYELYRPYDVQYF
TRBJ2-2 | - | TRBV21-1 | few | TGTGCCAGCAGCCCTGCGAAATCTTACACCGGGGAGCTGTTTTTT | CASSPAKSYTGELFF
TRBJ1-1 | - | TRBV6-5 | - | TGTGCCAGCAGTTACCGGGGGCTCCTTAACACTGAAGCTTTCTTT | CASSYRGLLNTEAFF
TRBJ2-7 | - | TRBV12-5 | - | TGTGCTAGTGGTTTGGTCCACCTCAGGGGGACCCGGGAGCGAACCTACGAGCAGTACTTC | CASGLVHLRGTRERTYEQYF
TRBJ2-1 | - | TRBV9 | - | TGTGCCAGCAGCGTAGCTCGCGGGAATGAGCAGTTCTTC | CASSVARGNEQFF
TRBJ1-4 | TRBD1 | TRBV28 | - | TGTGCCGTTAGACAGGGGGCGCAGAATGAAAAACTGTTTTTT | CAVRQGAQNEKLFF
TRBJ2-3 | - | TRBV2 | - | TGTGCCAGCAGTGAACAGTCTTACCCAGATACGCAGTATTTT | CASSEQSYPDTQYF
TRBJ1-2 | - | TRBV5-1 | once | TGCGCCAGCAGCTTGGTGGTAGGCCCCCTTTCCTATGGCTACACCTTC | CASSLVVGPLSYGYTF
TRBJ2-7 | TRBD1 | TRBV28 | - | TGTGCCAGCAGTTTCGGGACAGGGGGGATATCCTACGAGCAGTACTTC | CASSFGTGGISYEQYF
TRBJ1-5 | - | TRBV27 | once | TGTGCCAGCAGTTTAGGATCTGGCAGGGACTATCAGCCCCAGCATTTT | CASSLGSGRDYQPQHF
TRBJ2-3 | TRBD2 | TRBV19 | - | TGTGCCAGTAGTAAATTCAAAGCGGGAGCAGATACGCAGTATTTT | CASSKFKAGADTQYF
TRBJ1-2 | TRBD1 | TRBV11-3 | - | TGTGCCAGCAGCCCGCAAAGACAGGGGTCGGATGGCTACACCTTC | CASSPQRQGSDGYTF
TRBJ2-3 | - | TRBV6-5 | - | TGTGCCAGCAGTTACTCGATGGGGTTCACAGATACGCAGTATTTT | CASSYSMGFTDTQYF
TRBJ2-2 | TRBD2 | TRBV2 | once | TGTGCCTACACTAGCGGGAGTAGCACCGGGGAGCTGTTTTTT | CAYTSGSSTGELFF
TRBJ1-4 | - | TRBV21-1 | - | TGTGCCAGCAGCAAAGCCGACAGGGGAGCAACTAATGAAAAACTGTTTTTT | CASSKADRGATNEKLFF
TRBJ1-1 | - | TRBV19 | - | TGTGCCAGTAGTATGGGCCAGGGTATTGAAGCTTTCTTT | CASSMGQGIEAFF